This T cell receptor beta chain comes out of a study of hypomethylating agent response in myelodysplastic syndrome. Whole-study context: About 6 patients responded with complete response or hematologic improvement; roughly 5 did not. Study outcomes and limitations: Across all patients and within response groups, hypomethylating treatment left richness, diversity and clonality without significant change.

This CDR3 is built from 14 residues. Germline CDR1 SGHRS, CDR2 YFSETQ. The junction had 4 bases not matched to a gene; V was cut back by 1 base and J by 8 bases. Produced via immunoSEQ multiplex PCR; TCRdb's table is partial and in-frame only. The sample has about 5,100 clones, about 80% seen once. Note on this clone: The antigen is not known.

The chain employs TRBV5-1 and TRBJ2-1; 9 bases agree with TRBD1. This specimen consisted of bone marrow, obtained before or after starting hypomethylating agent treatment for myelodysplastic syndrome (not recorded which). The TCR was taken from a human donor with myelodysplastic syndrome. The CDR3 coding sequence is TGCGCCAGCAGCTTGACAGGGGGCAGCCATGAGCAGTTCTTC. It yields the protein CASSLTGGSHEQFF.